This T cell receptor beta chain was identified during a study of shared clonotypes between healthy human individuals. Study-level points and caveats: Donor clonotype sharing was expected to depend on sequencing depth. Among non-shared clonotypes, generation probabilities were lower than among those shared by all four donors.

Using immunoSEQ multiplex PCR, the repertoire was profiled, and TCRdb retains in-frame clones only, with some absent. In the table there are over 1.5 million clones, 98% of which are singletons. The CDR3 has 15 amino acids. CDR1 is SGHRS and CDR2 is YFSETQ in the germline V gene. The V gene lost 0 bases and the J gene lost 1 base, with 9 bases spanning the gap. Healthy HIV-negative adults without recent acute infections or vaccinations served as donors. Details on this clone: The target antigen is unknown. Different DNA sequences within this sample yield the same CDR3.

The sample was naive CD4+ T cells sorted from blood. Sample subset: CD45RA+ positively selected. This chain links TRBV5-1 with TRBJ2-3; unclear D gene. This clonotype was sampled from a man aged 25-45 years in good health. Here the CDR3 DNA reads TGCGCCAGCAGCTTGGAGGCTGTTGGCACAGATACGCAGTATTTT. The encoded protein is CASSLEAVGTDTQYF.